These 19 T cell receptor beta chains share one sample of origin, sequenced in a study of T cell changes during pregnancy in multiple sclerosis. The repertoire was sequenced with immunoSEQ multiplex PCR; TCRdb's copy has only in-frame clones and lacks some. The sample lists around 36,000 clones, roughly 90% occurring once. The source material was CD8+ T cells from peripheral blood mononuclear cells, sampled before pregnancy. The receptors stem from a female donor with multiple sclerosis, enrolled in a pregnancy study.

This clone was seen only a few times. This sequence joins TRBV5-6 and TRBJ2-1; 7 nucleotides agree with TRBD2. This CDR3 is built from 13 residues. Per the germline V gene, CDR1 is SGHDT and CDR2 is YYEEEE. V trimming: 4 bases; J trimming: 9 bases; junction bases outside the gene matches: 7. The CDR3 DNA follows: TGTGCCAGCAGCCGTGACGGGGGGAGTGAGCAGTTCTTC. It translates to CASSRDGGSEQFF.

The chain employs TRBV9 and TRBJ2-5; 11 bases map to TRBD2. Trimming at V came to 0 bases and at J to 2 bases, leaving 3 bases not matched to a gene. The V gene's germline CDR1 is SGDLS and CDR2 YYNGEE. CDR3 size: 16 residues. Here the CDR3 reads CASSVGTSGRQETQYF. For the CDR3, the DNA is TGTGCCAGCAGCGTAGGGACTAGCGGGCGACAAGAGACCCAGTACTTC. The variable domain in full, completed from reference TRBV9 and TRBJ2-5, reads DSGVTQTPKHLITATGQRVTLRCSPRSGDLSVYWYQQSLDQGLQFLIQYYNGEERAKGNILERFSAQQFPDLHSELNLSSLELGDSALYFCASSVGTSGRQETQYFGPGTRLLVL.

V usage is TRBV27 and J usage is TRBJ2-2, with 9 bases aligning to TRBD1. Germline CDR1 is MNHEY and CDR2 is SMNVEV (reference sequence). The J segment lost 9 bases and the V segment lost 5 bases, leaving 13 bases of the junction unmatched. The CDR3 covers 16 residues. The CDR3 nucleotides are TGTGCCAGCAGTGGTAACAGGGGGCCCTATGTCCGGGAGCTGTTTTTT. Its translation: CASSGNRGPYVRELFF.

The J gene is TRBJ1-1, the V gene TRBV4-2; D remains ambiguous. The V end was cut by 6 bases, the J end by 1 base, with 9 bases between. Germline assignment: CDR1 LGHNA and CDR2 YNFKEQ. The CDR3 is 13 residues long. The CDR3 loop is CASSSTENTEAFF. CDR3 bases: TGTGCCAGCAGTTCCACAGAGAACACTGAAGCTTTCTTT.

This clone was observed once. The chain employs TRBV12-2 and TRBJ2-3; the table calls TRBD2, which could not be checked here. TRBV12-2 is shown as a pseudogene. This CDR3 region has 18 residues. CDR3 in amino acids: CASRLGGFAGEGADTQYF. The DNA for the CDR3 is TGTGCAAGTCGCTTAGGAGGCTTTGCGGGAGAGGGGGCAGATACGCAGTATTTT.

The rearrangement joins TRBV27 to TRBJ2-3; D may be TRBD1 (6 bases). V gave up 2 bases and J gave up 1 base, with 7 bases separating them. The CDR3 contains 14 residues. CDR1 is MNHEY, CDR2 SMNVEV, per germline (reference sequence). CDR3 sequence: CASSLNRGTDTQYF. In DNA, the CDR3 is TGTGCCAGCAGTTTAAACAGGGGCACAGATACGCAGTATTTT.

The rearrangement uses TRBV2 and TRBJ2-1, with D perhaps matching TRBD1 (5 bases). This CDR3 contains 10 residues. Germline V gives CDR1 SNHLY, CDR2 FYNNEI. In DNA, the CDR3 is TGTGGGCAGGGCCGGGATGAGCAGTTCTTC. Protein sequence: CGQGRDEQFF.

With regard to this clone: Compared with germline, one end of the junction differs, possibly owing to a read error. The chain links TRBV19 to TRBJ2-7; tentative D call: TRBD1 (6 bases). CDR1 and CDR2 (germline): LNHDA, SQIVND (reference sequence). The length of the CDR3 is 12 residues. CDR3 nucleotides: TGTGCCACCTCACAGGGCTCCTCCGAGCAGTACTTC. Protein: CATSQGSSEQYF. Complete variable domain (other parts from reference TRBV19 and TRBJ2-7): DGGITQSPKYLFRKEGQNVTLSCEQNLNHDAMYWYRQDPGQGLRLIYYSQIVNDFQKGDIAEGYSVSREKKESFPLTVTSAQKNPTAFYLCATSQGSSEQYFGPGTRLTVT.

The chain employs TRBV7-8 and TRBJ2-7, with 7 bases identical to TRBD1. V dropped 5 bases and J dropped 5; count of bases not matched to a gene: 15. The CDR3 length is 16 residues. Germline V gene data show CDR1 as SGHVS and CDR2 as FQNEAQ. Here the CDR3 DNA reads TGTGCCAGCAGCCCCCGGACAGGTCCCCCCGGAAACGAGCAGTACTTC. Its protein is CASSPRTGPPGNEQYF.

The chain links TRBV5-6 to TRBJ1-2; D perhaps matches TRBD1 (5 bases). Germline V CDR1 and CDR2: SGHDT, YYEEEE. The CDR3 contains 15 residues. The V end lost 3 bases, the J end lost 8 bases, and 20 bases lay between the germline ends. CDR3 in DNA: TGTGCCAGCAGCTCCGGACACCCGGATTCCGACGGCTACACCTTC. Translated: CASSSGHPDSDGYTF. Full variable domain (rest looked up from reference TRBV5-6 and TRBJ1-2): DAGVTQSPTHLIKTRGQQVTLRCSPKSGHDTVSWYQQALGQGPQFIFQYYEEEERQRGNFPDRFSGHQFPNYSSELNVNALLLGDSALYLCASSSGHPDSDGYTFGSGTRLTVV.

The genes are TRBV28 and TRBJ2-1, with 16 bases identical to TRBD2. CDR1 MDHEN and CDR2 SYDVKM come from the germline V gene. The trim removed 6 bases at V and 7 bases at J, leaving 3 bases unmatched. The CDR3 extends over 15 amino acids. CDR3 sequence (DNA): TGTGCCAGCAGGGGACTAGCGGGAGGGCAGAATGAGCAGTTCTTC. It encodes CASRGLAGGQNEQFF.

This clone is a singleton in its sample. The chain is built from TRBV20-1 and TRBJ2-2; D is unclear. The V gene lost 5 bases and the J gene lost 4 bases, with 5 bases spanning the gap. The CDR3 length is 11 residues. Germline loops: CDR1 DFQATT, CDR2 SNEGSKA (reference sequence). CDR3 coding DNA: TGCAGTGCTCCTAGCACCGGGGAGCTGTTTTTT. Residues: CSAPSTGELFF.

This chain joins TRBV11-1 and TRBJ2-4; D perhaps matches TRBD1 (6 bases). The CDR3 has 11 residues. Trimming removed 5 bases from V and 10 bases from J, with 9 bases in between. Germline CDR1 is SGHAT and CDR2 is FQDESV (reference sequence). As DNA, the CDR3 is TGTGCCAGCAGCCCAGGGACAATTCAGTACTTC. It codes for CASSPGTIQYF.

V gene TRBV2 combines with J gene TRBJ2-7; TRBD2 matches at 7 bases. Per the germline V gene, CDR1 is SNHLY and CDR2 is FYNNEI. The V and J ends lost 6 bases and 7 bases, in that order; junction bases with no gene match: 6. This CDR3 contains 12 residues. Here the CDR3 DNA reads TGTGCCAGCAGGGACGGGGGAGGGGAGCAGTACTTC. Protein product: CASRDGGGEQYF.

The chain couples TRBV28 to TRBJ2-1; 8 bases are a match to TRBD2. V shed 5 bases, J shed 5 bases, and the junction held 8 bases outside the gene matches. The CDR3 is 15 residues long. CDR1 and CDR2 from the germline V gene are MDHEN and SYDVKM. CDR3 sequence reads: CASSPLAGLNNEQFF. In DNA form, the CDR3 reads TGTGCCAGCAGTCCGCTAGCGGGCCTAAACAATGAGCAGTTCTTC. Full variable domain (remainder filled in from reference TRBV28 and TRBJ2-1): DVKVTQSSRYLVKRTGEKVFLECVQDMDHENMFWYRQDPGLGLRLIYFSYDVKMKEKGDIPEGYSVSREKKERFSLILESASTNQTSMYLCASSPLAGLNNEQFFGPGTRLTVL.

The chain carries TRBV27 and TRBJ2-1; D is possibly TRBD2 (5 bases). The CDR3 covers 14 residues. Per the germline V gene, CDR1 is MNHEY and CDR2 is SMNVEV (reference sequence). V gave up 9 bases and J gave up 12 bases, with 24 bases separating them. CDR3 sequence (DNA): TGTGCCAGTAGCCTCAGCGGTGAGGAAAACAGGCAGTTCTTC. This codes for CASSLSGEENRQFF.

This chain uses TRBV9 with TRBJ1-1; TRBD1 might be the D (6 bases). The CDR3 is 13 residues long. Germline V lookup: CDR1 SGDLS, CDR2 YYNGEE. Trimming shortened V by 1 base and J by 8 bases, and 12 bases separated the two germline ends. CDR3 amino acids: CASSVTTGTEAFF. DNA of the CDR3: TGTGCCAGCAGCGTAACTACAGGGACCGAAGCTTTCTTT.

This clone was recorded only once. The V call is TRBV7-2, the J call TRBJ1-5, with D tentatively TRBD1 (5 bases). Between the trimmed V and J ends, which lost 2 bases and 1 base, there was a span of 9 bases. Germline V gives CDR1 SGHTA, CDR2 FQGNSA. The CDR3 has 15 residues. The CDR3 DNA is TGTGCCAGCAGCTTAATGCCAGGGAGCAATCAGCCCCAGCATTTT. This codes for CASSLMPGSNQPQHF.

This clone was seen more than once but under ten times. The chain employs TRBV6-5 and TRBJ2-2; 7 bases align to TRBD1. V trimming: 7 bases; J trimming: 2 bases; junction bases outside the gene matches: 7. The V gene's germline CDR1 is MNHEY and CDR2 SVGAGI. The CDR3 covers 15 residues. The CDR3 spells CASKTGTDNTGELFF. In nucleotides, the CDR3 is TGTGCCAGCAAGACAGGGACGGATAACACCGGGGAGCTGTTTTTT.